This T cell receptor beta chain was sequenced during a study of T-cell memory formation after mild COVID-19 (dated by TCRdb to 2020 to 2023). In the study overall: TCR sequence clusters from the two donors were found to be largely donor specific. Two young, previously healthy adult volunteers, one female and one male, were included in the cohort. Longitudinal TCRalpha and TCRbeta repertoire sequencing tracked T-cell clones expanding and contracting after mild COVID-19 in a couple of donors.

The CDR3 has 15 amino acids, counting the end cysteine and phenylalanine. The entry retains the CDR3 DNA only, 45 bases that are in frame from base 1. Ficoll-Paque density gradient centrifugation was the method used to isolate PBMCs. This clonotype has a single count. Which antigen it targets is not known. No base qualities exist here, and no much larger clone lies one base off it. One read alone provides weak support. What the research found in general, with its limitations: The detection of some responding clones in pre-infection memory suggests that pre-existing cross-reactive memory T cells joined the SARS-CoV-2 response. Only two mild cases were covered in the study, and larger cohorts including severe cases with pre-infection samples were considered necessary. Balanced CD4/CD8 phenotypes were observed for clones contracting from day 15 to 85, whereas a bias towards CD4+ was observed for a second wave of clones expanding from day 15 to 37. Contracting CD4+ clones appeared mostly in the CM and EM memory subsets, whereas CD8+ clones were enriched in EMRA. SARS-CoV-2 specificity was not confirmed for the second-wave clones peaking on day 37.

The data were produced on an Illumina NovaSeq 6000. cDNA libraries for TCRalpha and TCRbeta were prepared by 5'RACE using constant-segment primers, with sample barcodes and unique molecular identifiers added. Trizol reagent was used to extract RNA from every sample. Library amplification was performed in two PCR steps, and a second sample barcode and Illumina TruSeq adapters were introduced in the second step. Libraries were sequenced on an Illumina NovaSeq with 2 x 150 bp paired-end reads. From the authors' description of their analysis: Reads were demultiplexed and collapsed into UMI-guided consensus sequences with migec v1.2.7. With mixcr v2.1.11, UMI consensuses were aligned to TRA and TRB V and J templates and assembled into clonotypes. Clonotypes were classified as expanded or contracted when called significant by both edgeR and NoisET, with noise models trained on biological replicates. For edgeR calls, the cutoffs were a false discovery rate-adjusted p below 0.01 and a log2 fold-change threshold of 1. PCA with hierarchical clustering of max-normalized trajectories of the 1000 most abundant clonotypes was used as exploratory dynamics analysis. The CD4 or CD8 phenotype of responding clones was assigned using the separately sequenced CD4+ and CD8+ repertoires. The public sequencing data were trimmed at Q25 with fastp and processed into clonotypes with MiXCR by TCRdb, which kept only in-frame beta chains. CDR3 protein sequences are deduplicated, and each keeps its most common genes and DNA. The V and J calls reflect TCRdb's pipeline rather than the authors' work. This sample has more than 150,000 distinct CDR3 sequences in its table, and roughly 10% of those were observed once. The ten top clones hold roughly 3.8% of the sample.

The chain employs TRBV21-1 and TRBJ2-3; TRBD2 is taken as the D call from the table, unchecked against the DNA. TRBV21-1 is an annotated pseudogene. The source of this sequence is a man aged 18 to 29 who had mild COVID-19 (a few samples of this study predate the infection). The sample titles of this study are shuffled in the database, so cell type and time point are left out; the donor was told from shared clones. The sample was PBMCs or a T cell subset sorted from them (not recorded which). In nucleotides, the sequence is TGTGCCAGCAGCAGGTGTAGCGGGGGGGCCGATACGCAGTATTTT. Translation gives CASSRCSGGADTQYF.